This T cell receptor (beta chain) came from a study of blood T cell repertoires in COVID-19. Method: immunoSEQ multiplex PCR; TCRdb's copy keeps in-frame clones and lacks some. The sample gives a few hundred thousand clones, roughly 89% of which show up once; under 0.95% is in the top ten. With 8 bases removed from V and 1 base from J, the gap between germline ends came to 20 bases. The CDR3 spans 16 residues. Germline V gene data show CDR1 as SGHAT and CDR2 as FQNNGV. The V and J genes are TRBV11-2 and TRBJ2-5; possible D gene TRBD2, 6 bases. Sequenced sample: peripheral blood. This clonotype originated in a man younger than 40 with acute or convalescent COVID-19. The CDR3 DNA reads as TGTGCCAGCGAGGATTATAAGGGCGGGACCCAAGAGACCCAGTACTTC. Protein product: CASEDYKGGTQETQYF.